This T cell receptor beta chain derives from a study of T cell repertoires in cytomegalovirus infection. Whole-study context: The authors used CMV epitopes that were HLA-C-restricted (recently identified) and HLA-B-restricted (well studied). Shared public TCR beta signatures pointed to both CMV infection and a matching HLA type.

Overall study results and limits: Summed frequency of shared TCR beta families picked out CMV carriers who also had the relevant HLA. HLA-C-restricted CMV clonotypes gave the most frequent clonotype in two of eight donors.

This clonotype was recorded many times. What it binds is unknown. The CDR3 has 16 amino acids. V trimming: 1 base; J trimming: 4 bases; junction bases outside the gene matches: 4. Per the germline V gene, CDR1 is SGHVS and CDR2 is FQNEAQ. Using its own MiXCR run on the reads, TCRdb lists one record per CDR3 protein. The repertoire holds about 770,000 distinct CDR3 sequences, approximately 32% seen once, with around 12% in the top ten. The sample in question was cultured CD8+ T cells from PBMCs, obtained from culture after CMV antigen stimulation. This clonotype originated in a human donor in good health (CMV status not recorded). Some clones in this sample may be carry-over from other donors' samples. The J gene is TRBJ2-2, the V gene TRBV7-8; 9 bases are shared with TRBD2. This CDR3 is CASSLVPSGVTGELFF. The CDR3 nucleotides are TGTGCCAGCAGCTTAGTGCCTAGCGGGGTCACCGGGGAGCTGTTTTTT.